Listed below are T cell receptor beta chains from one sample, sequenced in a study of neurological immune-mediated disorders. TCRdb fed the 5' RACE reads into MiXCR, producing one record per CDR3 protein. The data contain approximately 28,000 distinct CDR3 sequences, 10% to 15% of them singletons. Sample: CD4+ T cells from blood. Source of these receptors: a female donor with HTLV-1-associated myelopathy (HAM/TSP). CDR3s include the opening cysteine and the closing phenylalanine or tryptophan. A D gene is named only where the DNA matches it firmly. Clone size is not always given. Where it is, it says once, few, many or a class for expanded clones.

j_call d_call clone_size v_call cdr3_nt cdr3_aa
TRBJ2-1 . many TRBV20-1 TGCAGTGCTAGAGTTGTATCAGGGGTTCATGAGCAGTTCTTC CSARVVSGVHEQFF
TRBJ2-2 . medium-sized TRBV5-1 TGCGCCAGCAGCTTTGACGTTAACACCGGGGAGCTGTTTTTT CASSFDVNTGELFF
TRBJ1-2 . many TRBV20-1 TGCAGTGCTAGAGTACGGGATGGCTACACCTTC CSARVRDGYTF
TRBJ2-7 TRBD1 many TRBV5-1 TGCGCCAGCAGCGATGACAGGGTACTCTCCTACGAGCAGTACTTC CASSDDRVLSYEQYF
TRBJ2-1 TRBD2 many TRBV20-1 TGCAGTGCTATCAGGGCGGGGGGGCCCAATGAGCAGTTCTTC CSAIRAGGPNEQFF
TRBJ2-6 TRBD2 many TRBV7-3 TGTGCCAGCAGTTCCCCGACTAGCGGTAACGTCCTGACTTTC CASSSPTSGNVLTF
TRBJ2-7 TRBD2 many TRBV12-3/TRBV12-4 TGTGCCAGCAGTGGCGCAAGCGGGGGGGCAGCCTACGAGCAGTACTTC CASSGASGGAAYEQYF
TRBJ2-1 . many TRBV3-1 TGTGCCAGCAGCCCATTGTCCTACAATGAGCAGTTCTTC CASSPLSYNEQFF
TRBJ2-5 TRBD2 many TRBV30 TGTGCCTGGACTTTGGGAGTGACTAGCGGGAAAGAGACCCAGTACTTC CAWTLGVTSGKETQYF
TRBJ2-3 . many TRBV7-9 TGTGCCAGCAGCTACGAGGGGTGGTCGGCCACAGATACGCAGTATTTT CASSYEGWSATDTQYF
TRBJ2-5 . many TRBV29-1 TGCAGTACAAGACAAGAGACCCAGTACTTC CSTRQETQYF
TRBJ1-6 TRBD1 many TRBV29-1 TGCAGCGCCGTCGTCCAAGGGACAGGGATGGATTCACCCCTCCACTTT CSAVVQGTGMDSPLHF
TRBJ2-7 . . TRBV10-3 TGTACCATCAGTGCGGAAAGGGTGCGGCAGTACTTC CTISAERVRQYF
TRBJ1-5 . many TRBV2 TGTGCCAGCAGTGAATGGACGGATCAGCCCCAGCATTTT CASSEWTDQPQHF
TRBJ2-1 TRBD2 many TRBV5-1 TGCGCCAGCAGCTTGGTTCCCAGCGGGAGTCAGGGTGAGCAGTTCTTC CASSLVPSGSQGEQFF
TRBJ2-2 . many TRBV6-2/TRBV6-3 TGTGCCAGCAGTCAGGACACTATGGGCACCGGGGAGCTGTTTTTT CASSQDTMGTGELFF
TRBJ1-5 . many TRBV7-2 TGTGCCAGCAGCCCGGGCCGGAGCTTCAATCAGCCCCAGCATTTT CASSPGRSFNQPQHF
TRBJ2-1 TRBD1 . TRBV27 TGTGCCAGCAGTTTACTCGGACAGGGGGCTTACAATGAGCAGTTCTTC CASSLLGQGAYNEQFF
TRBJ1-1 . many TRBV9 TGTGCCAGCAGCGTAGGGGGCTGGACTGAAGCTTTCTTT CASSVGGWTEAFF
TRBJ2-2 . many TRBV20-1 TGCAGTGCTTCATCCACCGGGGAGCTGTTTTTT CSASSTGELFF
TRBJ2-1 . many TRBV20-1 TGCAGTGCTAGTGCCGGGACTCTGAATAATGAGCAGTTCTTC CSASAGTLNNEQFF
TRBJ1-4 . . TRBV20-1 TGCAGTGCTACACAGAGGGCCCATGAAAAAATGTTTTTT CSATQRAHEKMFF
TRBJ2-3 . many TRBV20-1 TGCAGTGCTGGGACTTCCACAGATACGCAGTATTTT CSAGTSTDTQYF
TRBJ2-7 TRBD2 medium-sized TRBV20-1 TGCAGTGCCCGTAGCGGGCCCTACGAGCAGTACTTC CSARSGPYEQYF
TRBJ1-2 TRBD1 . TRBV5-1 TGCGTCAGTAGGGGCTCTGGACAGGCCCAAGGTGGCTACACCTTC CVSRGSGQAQGGYTF